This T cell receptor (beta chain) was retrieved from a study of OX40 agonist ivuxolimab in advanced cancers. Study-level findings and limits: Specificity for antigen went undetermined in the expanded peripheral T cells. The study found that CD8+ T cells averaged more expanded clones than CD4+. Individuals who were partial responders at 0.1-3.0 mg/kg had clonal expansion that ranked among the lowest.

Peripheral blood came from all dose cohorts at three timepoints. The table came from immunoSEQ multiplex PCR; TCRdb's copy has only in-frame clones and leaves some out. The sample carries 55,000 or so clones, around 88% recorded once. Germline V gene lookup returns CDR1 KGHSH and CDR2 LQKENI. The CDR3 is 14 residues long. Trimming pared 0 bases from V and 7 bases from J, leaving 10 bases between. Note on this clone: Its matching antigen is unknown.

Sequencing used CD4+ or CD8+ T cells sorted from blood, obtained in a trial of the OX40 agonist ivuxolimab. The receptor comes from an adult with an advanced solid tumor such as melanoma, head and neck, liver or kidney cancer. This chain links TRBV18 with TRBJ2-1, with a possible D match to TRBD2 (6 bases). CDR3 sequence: CASSPPVAVNEQFF. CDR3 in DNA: TGTGCCAGCTCACCACCGGTAGCGGTAAATGAGCAGTTCTTC. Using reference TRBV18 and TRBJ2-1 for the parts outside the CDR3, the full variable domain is NAGVMQNPRHLVRRRGQEARLRCSPMKGHSHVYWYRQLPEEGLKFMVYLQKENIIDESGMPKERFSAEFPKEGPSILRIQQVVRGDSAAYFCASSPPVAVNEQFFGPGTRLTVL.